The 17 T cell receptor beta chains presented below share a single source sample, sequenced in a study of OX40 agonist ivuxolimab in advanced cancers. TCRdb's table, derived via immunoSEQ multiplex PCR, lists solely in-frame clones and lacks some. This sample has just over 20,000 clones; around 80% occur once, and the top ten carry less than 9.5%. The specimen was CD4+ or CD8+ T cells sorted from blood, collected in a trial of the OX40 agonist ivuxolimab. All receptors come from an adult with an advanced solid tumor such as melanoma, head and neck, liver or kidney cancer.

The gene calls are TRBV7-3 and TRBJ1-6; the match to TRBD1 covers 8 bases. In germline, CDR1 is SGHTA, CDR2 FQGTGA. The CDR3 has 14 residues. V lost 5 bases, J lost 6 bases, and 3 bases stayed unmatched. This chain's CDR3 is CASSLDRGNSPLHF. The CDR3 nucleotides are TGTGCCAGCAGCCTCGACAGGGGTAATTCACCCCTCCACTTT.

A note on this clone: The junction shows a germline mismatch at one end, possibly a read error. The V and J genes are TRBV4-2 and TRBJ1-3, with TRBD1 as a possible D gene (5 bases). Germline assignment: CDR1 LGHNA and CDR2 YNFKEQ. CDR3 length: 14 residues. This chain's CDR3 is CAGSQRGSGNTIYF. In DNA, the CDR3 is TGTGCCGGCAGCCAAAGGGGCTCTGGAAACACCATATATTTT.

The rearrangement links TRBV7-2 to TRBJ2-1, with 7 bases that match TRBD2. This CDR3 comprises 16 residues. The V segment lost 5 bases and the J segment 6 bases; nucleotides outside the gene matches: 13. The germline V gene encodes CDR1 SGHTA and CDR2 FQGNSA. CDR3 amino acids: CASSALGTTRSNEQFF. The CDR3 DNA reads TGTGCCAGCAGCGCCCTCGGGACTACGAGGAGCAATGAGCAGTTCTTC. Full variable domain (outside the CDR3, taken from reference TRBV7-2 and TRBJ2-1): GAGVSQSPSNKVTEKGKDVELRCDPISGHTALYWYRQSLGQGLEFLIYFQGNSAPDKSGLPSDRFSAERTGGSVSTLTIQRTQQEDSAVYLCASSALGTTRSNEQFFGPGTRLTVL.

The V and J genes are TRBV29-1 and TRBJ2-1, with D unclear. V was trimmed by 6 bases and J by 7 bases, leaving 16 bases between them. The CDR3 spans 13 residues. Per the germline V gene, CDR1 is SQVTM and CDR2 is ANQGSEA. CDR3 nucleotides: TGCAGCGTGCCCTATTTGGTGGGGAATGAGCAGTTCTTC. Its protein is CSVPYLVGNEQFF.

The CDR3 DNA reads TGTGCCAGTAGTATAGACCAGGGGGCGAATAATTCACCCCTCCACTTT. This gives the protein CASSIDQGANNSPLHF. The chain is built from TRBV19 and TRBJ1-6; 8 nucleotides agree with TRBD1. V lost 0 bases to trimming and J lost 5 bases; unmatched junction nucleotides: 3. This CDR3 region has 16 residues. Germline lookup yields CDR1 LNHDA and CDR2 SQIVND (reference sequence).

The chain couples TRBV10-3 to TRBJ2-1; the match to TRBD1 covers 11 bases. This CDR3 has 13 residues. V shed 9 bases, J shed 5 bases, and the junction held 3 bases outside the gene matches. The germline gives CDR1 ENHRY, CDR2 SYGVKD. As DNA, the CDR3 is TGTGCCATTTGGGACAGGGGGAACAATGAGCAGTTCTTC. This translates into CAIWDRGNNEQFF.

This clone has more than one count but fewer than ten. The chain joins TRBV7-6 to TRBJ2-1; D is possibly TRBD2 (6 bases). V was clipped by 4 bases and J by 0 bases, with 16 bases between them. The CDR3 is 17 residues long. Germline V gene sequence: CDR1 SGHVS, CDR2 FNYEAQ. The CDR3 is CASSSTSPVGSYNEQFF. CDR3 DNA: TGTGCCAGCAGCTCCACTAGCCCGGTAGGCTCCTACAATGAGCAGTTCTTC.

CDR3 in amino acids: CASSFLGGFAKNIQYF. CDR3 bases: TGTGCCAGCAGTTTCTTAGGGGGCTTCGCCAAAAACATTCAGTACTTC. The chain carries TRBV27 and TRBJ2-4, with TRBD1 identical over 7 bases. Germline lookup yields CDR1 MNHEY and CDR2 SMNVEV (reference sequence). The V gene end was trimmed by 3 bases and the J gene end by 1 base; junction bases not matched to a gene: 6. This CDR3 is 16 amino acids long.

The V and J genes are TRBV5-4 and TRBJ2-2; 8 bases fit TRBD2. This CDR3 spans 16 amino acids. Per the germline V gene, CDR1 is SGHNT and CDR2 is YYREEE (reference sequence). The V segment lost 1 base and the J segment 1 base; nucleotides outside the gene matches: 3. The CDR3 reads CASSLLAGGNTGELFF. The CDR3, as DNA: TGTGCCAGCAGCTTGCTGGCGGGGGGGAACACCGGGGAGCTGTTTTTT. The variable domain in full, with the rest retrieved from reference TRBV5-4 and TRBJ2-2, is ETGVTQSPTHLIKTRGQQVTLRCSSQSGHNTVSWYQQALGQGPQFIFQYYREEENGRGNFPPRFSGLQFPNYSSELNVNALELDDSALYLCASSLLAGGNTGELFFGEGSRLTVL.

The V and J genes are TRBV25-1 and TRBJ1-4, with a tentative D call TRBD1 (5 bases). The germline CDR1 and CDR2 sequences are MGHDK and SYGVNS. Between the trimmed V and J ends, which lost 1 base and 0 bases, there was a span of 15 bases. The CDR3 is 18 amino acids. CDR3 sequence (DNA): TGTGCCAGCAGTGAATTGGGGGGACCGCCGGCAACTAATGAAAAACTGTTTTTT. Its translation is CASSELGGPPATNEKLFF.

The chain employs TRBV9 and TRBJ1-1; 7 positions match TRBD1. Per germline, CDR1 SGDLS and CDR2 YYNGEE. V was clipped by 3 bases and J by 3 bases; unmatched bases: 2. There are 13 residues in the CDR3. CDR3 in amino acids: CASSAGTDTEAFF. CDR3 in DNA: TGTGCCAGCAGCGCCGGGACAGACACTGAAGCTTTCTTT.

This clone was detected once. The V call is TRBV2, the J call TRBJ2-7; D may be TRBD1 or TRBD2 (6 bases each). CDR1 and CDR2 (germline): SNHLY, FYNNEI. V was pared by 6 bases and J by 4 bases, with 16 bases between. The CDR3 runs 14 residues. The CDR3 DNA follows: TGTGCCAGCAGCCGGACACGGGGGCTTTACGAGCAGTACTTC. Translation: CASSRTRGLYEQYF.

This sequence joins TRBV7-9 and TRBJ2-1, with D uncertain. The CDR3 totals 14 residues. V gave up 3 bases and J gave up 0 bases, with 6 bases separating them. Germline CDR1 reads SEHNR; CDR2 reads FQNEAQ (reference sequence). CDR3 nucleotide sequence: TGTGCCAGCAGCTTCTCAAACTCCTACAATGAGCAGTTCTTC. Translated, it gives CASSFSNSYNEQFF.

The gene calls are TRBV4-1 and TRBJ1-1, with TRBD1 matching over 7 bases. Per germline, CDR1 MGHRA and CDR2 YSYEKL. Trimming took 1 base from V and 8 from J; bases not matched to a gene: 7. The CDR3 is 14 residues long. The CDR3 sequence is CASSQGVDREEAFF. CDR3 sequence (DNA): TGCGCCAGCAGCCAAGGGGTCGACAGGGAAGAAGCTTTCTTT.

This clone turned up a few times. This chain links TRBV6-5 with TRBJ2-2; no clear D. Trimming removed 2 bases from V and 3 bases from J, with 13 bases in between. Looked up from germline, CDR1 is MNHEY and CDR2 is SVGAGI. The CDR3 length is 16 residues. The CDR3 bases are TGTGCCAGCAGTTACAGGCAGGTCGCGGACACCGGGGAGCTGTTTTTT. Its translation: CASSYRQVADTGELFF.

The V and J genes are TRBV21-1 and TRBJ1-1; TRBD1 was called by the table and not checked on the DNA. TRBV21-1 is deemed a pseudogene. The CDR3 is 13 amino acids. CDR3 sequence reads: CASKQGRNTEAFF. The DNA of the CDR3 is TGTGCCAGCAAGCAGGGGAGGAACACTGAAGCTTTCTTT.

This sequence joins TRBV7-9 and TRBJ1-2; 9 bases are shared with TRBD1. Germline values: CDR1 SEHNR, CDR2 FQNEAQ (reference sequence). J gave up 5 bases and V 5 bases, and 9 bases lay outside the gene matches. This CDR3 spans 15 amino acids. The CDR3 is CASSPSGGQGYGYTF. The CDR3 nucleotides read TGTGCCAGCAGCCCTAGTGGGGGACAGGGATATGGCTACACCTTC.